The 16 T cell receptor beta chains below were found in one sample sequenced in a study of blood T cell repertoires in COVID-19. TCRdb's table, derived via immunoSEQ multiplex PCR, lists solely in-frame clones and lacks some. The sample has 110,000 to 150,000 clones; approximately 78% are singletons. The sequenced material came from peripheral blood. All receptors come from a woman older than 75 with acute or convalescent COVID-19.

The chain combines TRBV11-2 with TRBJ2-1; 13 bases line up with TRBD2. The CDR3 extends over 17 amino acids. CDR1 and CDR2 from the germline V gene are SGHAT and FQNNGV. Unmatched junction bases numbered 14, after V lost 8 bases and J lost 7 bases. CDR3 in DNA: TGTGCCAGCTCCGGGACTAGCGGGATTTATTTTGGTAATGAGCAGTTCTTC. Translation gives CASSGTSGIYFGNEQFF.

The CDR3: CASSQSWHHYGYTF. The CDR3 DNA follows: TGTGCCAGCAGCCAATCGTGGCACCACTATGGCTACACCTTC. The V gene is TRBV9, the J gene TRBJ1-2; D gene uncertain. The CDR3 totals 14 residues. The germline V gene encodes CDR1 SGDLS and CDR2 YYNGEE. Trimming removed 4 bases from V and 3 bases from J, with 13 bases in between.

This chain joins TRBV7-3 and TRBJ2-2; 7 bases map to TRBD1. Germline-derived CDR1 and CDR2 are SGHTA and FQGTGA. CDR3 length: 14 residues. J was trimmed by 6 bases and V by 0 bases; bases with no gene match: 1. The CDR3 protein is CASSLTGGSGELFF. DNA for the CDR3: TGTGCCAGCAGCTTAACAGGGGGCTCCGGGGAGCTGTTTTTT.

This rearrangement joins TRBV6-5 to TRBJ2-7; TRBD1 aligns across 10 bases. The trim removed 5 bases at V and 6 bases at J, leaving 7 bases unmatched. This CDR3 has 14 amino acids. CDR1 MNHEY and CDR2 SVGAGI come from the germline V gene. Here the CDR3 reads CASSTDRGRSEQYF. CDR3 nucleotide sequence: TGTGCCAGCAGTACCGACAGGGGGCGTTCCGAGCAGTACTTC.

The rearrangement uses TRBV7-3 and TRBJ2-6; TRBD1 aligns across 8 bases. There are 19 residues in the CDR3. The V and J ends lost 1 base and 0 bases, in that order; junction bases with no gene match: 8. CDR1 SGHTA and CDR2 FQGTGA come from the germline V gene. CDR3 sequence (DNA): TGTGCCAGCAGCTTAAGTACAGGGGGTACTATCTCTGGGGCCAACGTCCTGACTTTC. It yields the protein CASSLSTGGTISGANVLTF. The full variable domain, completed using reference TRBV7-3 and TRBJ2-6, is GAGVSQTPSNKVTEKGKYVELRCDPISGHTALYWYRQSLGQGPEFLIYFQGTGAADDSGLPNDRFFAVRPEGSVSTLKIQRTERGDSAVYLCASSLSTGGTISGANVLTFGAGSRLTVL.

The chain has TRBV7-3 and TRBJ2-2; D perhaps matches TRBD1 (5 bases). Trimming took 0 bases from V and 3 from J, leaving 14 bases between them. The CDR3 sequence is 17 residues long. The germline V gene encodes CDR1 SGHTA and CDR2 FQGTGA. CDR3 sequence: CASSLTVTADHTGELFF. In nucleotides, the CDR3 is TGTGCCAGCAGCTTAACTGTGACAGCTGACCACACCGGGGAGCTGTTTTTT.

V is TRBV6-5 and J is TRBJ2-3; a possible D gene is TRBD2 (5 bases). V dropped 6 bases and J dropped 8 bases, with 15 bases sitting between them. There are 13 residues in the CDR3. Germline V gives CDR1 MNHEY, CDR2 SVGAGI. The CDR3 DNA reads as TGTGCCAGCAGGCCCGCCGGGGTCGGTACGCAGTATTTT. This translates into CASRPAGVGTQYF.

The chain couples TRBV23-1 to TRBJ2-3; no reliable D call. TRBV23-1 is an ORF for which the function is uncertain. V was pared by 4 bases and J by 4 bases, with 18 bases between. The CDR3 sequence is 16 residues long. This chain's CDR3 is CASSPPPPSTADTQYF. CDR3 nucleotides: TGCGCCAGCAGTCCCCCTCCCCCATCCACGGCAGATACGCAGTATTTT.

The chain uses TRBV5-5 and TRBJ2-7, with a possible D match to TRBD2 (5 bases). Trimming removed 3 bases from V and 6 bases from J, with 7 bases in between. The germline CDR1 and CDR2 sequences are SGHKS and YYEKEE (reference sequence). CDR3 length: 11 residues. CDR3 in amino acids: CASSWRTEQYF. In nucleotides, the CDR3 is TGTGCCAGCAGCTGGAGGACCGAGCAGTACTTC. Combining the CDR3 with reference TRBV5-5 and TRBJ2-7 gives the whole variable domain DAGVTQSPTHLIKTRGQQVTLRCSPISGHKSVSWYQQVLGQGPQFIFQYYEKEERGRGNFPDRFSARQFPNYSSELNVNALLLGDSALYLCASSWRTEQYFGPGTRLTVT.

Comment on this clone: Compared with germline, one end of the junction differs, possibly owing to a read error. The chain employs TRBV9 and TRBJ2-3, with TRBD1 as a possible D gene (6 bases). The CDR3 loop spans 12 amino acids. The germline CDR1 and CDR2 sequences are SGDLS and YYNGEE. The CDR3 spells CASSGRTETQYF. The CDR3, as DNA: TGTGCCAGCAGCGGTCGGACAGAGACGCAGTATTTT. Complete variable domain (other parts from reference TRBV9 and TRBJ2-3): DSGVTQTPKHLITATGQRVTLRCSPRSGDLSVYWYQQSLDQGLQFLIQYYNGEERAKGNILERFSAQQFPDLHSELNLSSLELGDSALYFCASSGRTETQYFGPGTRLTVL.

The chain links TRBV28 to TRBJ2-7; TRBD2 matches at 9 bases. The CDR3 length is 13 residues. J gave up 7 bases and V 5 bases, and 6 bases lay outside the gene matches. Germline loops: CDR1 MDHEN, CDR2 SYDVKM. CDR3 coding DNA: TGTGCCAGCAGTCTAGCGGGGCCTCTGGAGCAGTACTTC. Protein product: CASSLAGPLEQYF.

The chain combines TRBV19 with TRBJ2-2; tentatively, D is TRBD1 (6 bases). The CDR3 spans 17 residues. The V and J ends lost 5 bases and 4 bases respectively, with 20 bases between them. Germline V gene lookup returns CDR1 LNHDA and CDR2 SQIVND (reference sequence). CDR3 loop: CASSPRDIFFGTGELFF. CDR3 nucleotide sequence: TGTGCCAGTAGTCCCCGGGACATATTTTTCGGCACCGGGGAGCTGTTTTTT.

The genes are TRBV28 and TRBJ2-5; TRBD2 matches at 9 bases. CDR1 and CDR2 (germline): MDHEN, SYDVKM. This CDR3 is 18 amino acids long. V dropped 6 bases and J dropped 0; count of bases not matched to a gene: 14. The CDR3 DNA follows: TGTGCCAGCAGACCTCAGGGGGGAGTAGCGGGGGACCAAGAGACCCAGTACTTC. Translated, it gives CASRPQGGVAGDQETQYF.

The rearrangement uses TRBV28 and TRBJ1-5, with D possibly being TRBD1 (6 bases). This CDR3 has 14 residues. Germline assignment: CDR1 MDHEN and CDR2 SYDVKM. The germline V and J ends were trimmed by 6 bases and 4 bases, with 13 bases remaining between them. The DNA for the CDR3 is TGTGCCAGCAGACTCAGGGGCCTTAATCAGCCCCAGCATTTT. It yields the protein CASRLRGLNQPQHF.

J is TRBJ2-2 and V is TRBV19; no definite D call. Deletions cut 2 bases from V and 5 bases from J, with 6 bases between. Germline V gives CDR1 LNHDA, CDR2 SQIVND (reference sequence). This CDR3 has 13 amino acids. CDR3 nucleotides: TGTGCCAGTAGTATACCACAGACCGGGGAGCTGTTTTTT. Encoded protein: CASSIPQTGELFF.

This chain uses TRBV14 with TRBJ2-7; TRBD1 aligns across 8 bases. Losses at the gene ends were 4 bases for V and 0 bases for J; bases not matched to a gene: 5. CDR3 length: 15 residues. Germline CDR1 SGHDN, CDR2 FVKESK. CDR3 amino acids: CASSLRGLPSYEQYF. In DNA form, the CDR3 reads TGTGCCAGCAGCCTCAGGGGGCTCCCCTCCTACGAGCAGTACTTC.